This T cell receptor (beta chain) stems from a study of T-cell reconstitution after alpha-beta-depleted transplantation in children. Findings and caveats of the study: At day 60, the high TCRbeta diversity found in some patients originated from recipient T cells and thymic progenitors that had survived. Among T cells one year after transplant, newly produced cells accounted for most counts and diversity. After transplant, at about two months, alpha-beta T cells were reportedly derived from several hundred expanded graft clones.

This sample's TCRbeta library carried unique molecular identifier barcodes. TCRdb re-called the PCR reads with MiXCR, one entry per CDR3 protein. Seen here are 540,000 or so distinct CDR3 sequences, about 21% observed once, and the top ten hold around 14%. Germline CDR1 and CDR2: MNHEY and SVGAGI. CDR3 length equals 15 residues. Trimming removed 3 bases at V and 5 bases at J, with 16 bases between. As for this clonotype: Its target is unknown.

The chain recombines TRBV6-5 with TRBJ2-5; perhaps TRBD1 as D (5 bases). This TCR was recovered from a boy less than two years old who had a stem cell transplant for acute myeloid leukemia, so the T cells may come from the graft donor. The sequences come from PBMCs, mostly from graft donor cells, collected 360 days after TCRalphabeta/CD19-depleted stem cell transplant. In nucleotides, the CDR3 is TGTGCCAGCAGTTATCCGCAGTCAGGGCGTGAGACCCAGTACTTC. This gives the protein CASSYPQSGRETQYF.